The T cell receptor (beta chain) described here comes from a study of cytomegalovirus exposure and HLA in healthy donors (TCRdb year 2017). Concerning the study at large: An earlier analysis of several hundred of the donors reported 250 to 350 Gb of sequence data and around 100 million unique TCR beta sequences obtained from 150 million to 200 million T cells. Both class I and class II loci were covered by HLA typing, at four-digit resolution. The number of donors typed differed by locus, with about 629-640 for A, B, C, DRB1 and DQB1, roughly 520 for DQA1, nearly 610 for DPA1, and around 450 for DPB1. The study aimed to test whether signatures of past pathogen exposure could be identified by cataloging public T cell receptors. A separate validation cohort of more than 100 different subjects was used in addition to the 666-subject first cohort. The later analysis used no new phenotypic data to find candidate immune exposures, relying instead on TCR beta sequences and their occurrence across donors. Four to six DR-DQ haplotypes were handled as single units for association and clustering, since linkage in the cohort was strong. A later analysis re-examined previously published TCR beta repertoires from around 670 donors and added high-resolution HLA genotyping to investigate patterns of TCR occurrence. Approximately 310 gigabases of sequencing data and 78 million or so unique TCR sequences were included in an early release covering several hundred HLA-typed donors. Using immunosequencing, the study profiled T cell repertoires from 666 subjects and related those repertoires to cytomegalovirus serostatus. Of the approximately 400 genotyped donors, approximately 80% were placed in the genetic ancestry cluster associated with self-reported Caucasian donors. All discovery cohort repertoires had been generated using a single sequencing platform. High-throughput TCR immunosequencing, statistical association of individual TCRs with disease status, and machine learning were combined to predict cytomegalovirus infection status. On average, around 240,000 unique TCR beta nucleotide sequences were sequenced per donor among about 400 genotyped donors of the cohort, with roughly 18% of those sequences being non-productive. Genome-wide SNP genotypes for about 60% of the roughly 700 donors were used in a later genetic analysis, which treated that subset as a discovery cohort. Alongside the repertoire data, information on donor age, sex, ethnicity and CMV serostatus was compiled. In an earlier analysis of roughly 580 of the donors, high-throughput TCR beta sequencing was used to judge whether each TCR beta V gene segment behaved as functional or pseudogenic. What the research found in general, with its limitations: In a later analysis, HLA-associated TCR beta chains were found to be more clonally expanded and to have lower generation probabilities than equally common non-associated chains. The study gave a list of some 150 TCR beta chains associated with cytomegalovirus. Because counts were too low, about 15 rarely observed V segments, including chromosome 9 orphons, were left out of the earlier analysis of 500 to 650 of the donors. Linkage disequilibrium might explain the correlated functional status among segregating V segments, but an unknown experimental factor could not be ruled out. According to a later analysis, parvovirus B19, influenza, CMV and Epstein-Barr virus appeared linked to several top co-occurrence clusters. An earlier analysis of approximately 590 of the donors showed that most TCR beta V segments appeared in productive rearrangements either about 87% or about 30% of the time, which broadly matched IMGT annotations. The authors suggested that the approach could potentially be generalized to other disease states and immunological phenotypes. Most CMV-associated TCR beta chains appeared to be HLA-restricted in a later analysis, and the HLA associations seemed to be driven largely by CMV exposure. A few of the identified cytomegalovirus-associated TCR beta chains were confirmed in vitro to be specific for cytomegalovirus antigens. A later genetic analysis associated a missense DCLRE1C variant with V-gene and J-gene trimming of TCR beta chains, and an independent cohort replicated the association. A further reported finding was that TCR beta sequences accurately predicted the HLA-A and HLA-B alleles for most subjects in the first cohort. Because HLA typing was missing for some donors at each locus, association tests included only the typed subset. In this cohort, only TCR beta chains were sequenced, and detectable features were limited by the absence of alpha or paired-chain data. Some IMGT-functional V segments, including TRBV6-2 and TRBV6-3, could not be told apart with the 87-base-pair reads, so those segments were excluded. Across donors, most TCR sequences were observed very rarely, whereas some public TCRs were present in many individuals. CMV serostatus was the only immune exposure information available for the cohort. Assigning TCR associations to individual alleles was difficult when HLA alleles, especially DR and DQ, strongly co-occurred. At a false discovery rate of 0.05, a later analysis linked about 17,000 TCR beta sequences to specific HLA alleles. Sequencing depth was assumed to be roughly uniform across donors in the presence/absence analyses, though that assumption may not hold. The classifier was reported to diagnose cytomegalovirus status with high specificity and sensitivity in both the original cohort and the validation cohort. A cluster of highly shared sequence variants was judged likely to represent a technical artifact of the sequencing pipeline. In a later analysis, TCR association rates were found to vary across HLA loci, with the most associated TCRs seen for DRB1 alleles and the fewest for HLA-C alleles. A later genetic analysis reported fewer N-insertions in productive TCRs among donors in an Asian-associated ancestry cluster than the approximately 700-donor mean.

In total, approximately 610 healthy bone marrow donors made up the cohort. At the time of sampling, every cohort member was nominally healthy, though immune exposures that went unrecorded were likely present. The donor tested CMV seronegative, placing the donor among the 350 to 400 seronegative members of the cohort. A peripheral blood sample was collected from each donor, and TCR beta sequencing was performed on peripheral blood mononuclear cells. Genomic DNA was extracted from the blood cell samples with the Qiagen DNeasy Blood Extraction Kit. The CDR3 contains 13 residues, cysteine and phenylalanine counted. The kept DNA is CDR3 alone, 39 bases in frame from the first base. Trimming removed 4 bases from V and 0 bases from J, leaving 7 bases between the germline ends. Reading the germline V gene (reference sequence) gives CDR1 MNHEY and CDR2 SMNVEV. About this clone: The target of this receptor is not known. The record has no base qualities; no much larger clone is one base away.

Libraries were constructed by the immunoSEQ multiplex PCR assay. For the multiplex PCR, a mixture combining 60 forward primers for TCR Vbeta segments and 13 reverse primers for TCR Jbeta segments was used. Amplification of the CDR3 region of rearranged TCR beta genes was performed with a multiplex PCR assay on genomic DNA. Amplified TCR beta libraries were sequenced as 87-base-pair reads on the Illumina HiSeq System. The paper's processing steps were these. A later analysis tallied around 82 million unique TCR beta chains across the 666 repertoires, and some 10 million of those chains were shared by two or more donors. Raw reads were error-corrected and collapsed into unique sequences by a nearest-neighbor algorithm in which closely related sequences were merged to remove PCR and sequencing errors. To assign V, D and J gene segments, CDR3 sequences were aligned to IMGT reference sequences. For a sequence to be retained, a match of at least six nucleotides to both a V gene segment and a J gene segment was required. Rearrangements were called productive when the CDR3 lacked stop codons and stayed in frame with V and J; all others were non-productive. CDR3 was defined by IMGT convention, running from the second conserved V-encoded cysteine to the conserved J-encoded phenylalanine. The earlier analysis of 500 to 650 of the donors excluded any sequence lacking an unambiguous match to a single V gene segment. An earlier analysis of roughly 590 of the donors called V segments functional above 56.7% productive rearrangements and segregating when the between-donor standard deviation exceeded 5%. A statistical classification framework was built for diagnosing cytomegalovirus status from the catalog of TCR beta chain sequences. V and J gene assignment, in a later analysis, came from comparing TCR nucleotide sequences with IMGT/GENE-DB human TR gene sequences. In a later analysis, CDR3 sequences and most-parsimonious VDJ recombination scenarios were assigned using the TCRdist pipeline. In a later analysis, each TCR beta chain was defined by its CDR3 amino acid sequence together with its V-gene family, and reads without a unique V-gene family were excluded. In a later analysis, fewer than 650 highly shared, low-generation-probability nucleotide sequences were removed to address suspected cross-contamination and a sequencing artifact. For each public chain, a later analysis derived a clonal expansion index from normalized ranks of inferred template counts within each repertoire. A later analysis computed generation probabilities with a VDJ recombination model fitted to out-of-frame rearrangements, and checked the results against IGoR. In a later analysis, hypergeometric tests were used to score TCR-TCR, TCR-HLA and TCR-CMV co-occurrence, with a repertoire-size bias correction applied to TCR pairs. To estimate false discovery rates, a later analysis permuted the HLA or CMV assignments 20 times. In a later analysis, co-occurring TCRs were grouped using DBSCAN, with TCRdist sequence similarity added in when clustering inside HLA-allele-positive subsets. Repertoires with fewer than 30,000 or more than 120,000 public chains were left out of co-occurrence clustering, as were four to six repertoires with anomalous nucleotide sharing. What TCRdb holds here is the immuneACCESS table cut down to in-frame rearrangements. Part of the clones is not present; checked against another copy, under half of the missing clones reflect an unresolved V gene, and the others are unexplained. D and trimming were read from the DNA, whereas the V and J calls and clone size are those reported in that table. The sample table holds roughly 180,000 clones, of which 80% to 85% were seen once. Of the sample, 0.2% to 0.3% is held by the ten largest clones.

Recombination connected TRBV27 to TRBJ2-7; D gene: possibly TRBD1, on 5 matching bases. Material: PBMCs. This clonotype originated in a boy younger than 18 in good health and CMV-seronegative. The CDR3 loop reads CASSWGSSYEQYF. The nucleotide sequence is TGTGCCAGCAGTTGGGGCTCCTCCTACGAGCAGTACTTC.